The present T cell receptor (beta chain) was sequenced within a study of cytomegalovirus exposure and HLA in healthy donors. General observations from the study: Both high specificity and high sensitivity reportedly marked the classifier's diagnosis of cytomegalovirus status. Rare TCR sequences predominated, though certain public TCRs were found in many donors. The study recorded some 160 TCR beta chains that were cytomegalovirus-associated.

The CDR3 extends over 15 amino acids. Trimming at V came to 0 bases and at J to 4 bases, leaving 3 bases not matched to a gene. Looked up from germline, CDR1 is SGDLS and CDR2 is YYNGEE. TCRdb's table, derived via immunoSEQ multiplex PCR, lists solely in-frame clones and lacks some. This repertoire shows about 150,000 clones, 75% to 90% found once; its top ten account for 20% to 25%. This clone was counted once. Its matching antigen is unknown. This TCR was sampled from a young man in good health and CMV-seropositive. Source material: PBMCs. The genes are TRBV9 and TRBJ2-7, with 11 bases matching TRBD2. CDR3 residues: CASSVGASGRYEQYF. In nucleotides, the CDR3 is TGTGCCAGCAGCGTAGGAGCTAGCGGGAGGTACGAGCAGTACTTC.